A selection of T cell receptor beta chains follows, all from one sample in a study of T-cell memory formation after mild COVID-19. Each CDR3 protein is one row after TCRdb ran MiXCR on the 5' RACE reads. This table holds approximately 500,000 distinct CDR3 sequences, around 27% found once. The sequenced sample consisted of PBMCs or a T cell subset sorted from them (not recorded which). These receptors came from an adult woman who had mild COVID-19 (a few samples of this study predate the infection). Cell type and time point are not known. Each CDR3 is given with its conserved first and last residue. The D gene is left open where the match is weak.

d_call v_call cdr3_aa
TRBD2 TRBV29-1 CSVVSGRYYEQYF
NA TRBV28 CASSYDRREAFF
NA TRBV12-3/TRBV12-4 CASSPVTAYGYTF
NA TRBV7-9 CASSLVSDTEAFF
NA TRBV5-1 CASSLRQGHGYTF
TRBD1 TRBV20-1 CSARDDHRTGGFQPQHF
TRBD1 TRBV6-5 CASSFTLTGTGGTGELFF
TRBD2 TRBV9 CASSATPGLDYEQYF
NA TRBV7-3 CASSRLAGANVLTF
NA TRBV30 CAWTRWTEAFF
TRBD2 TRBV7-2 CASSRTSASYNEQFF
NA TRBV12-3/TRBV12-4 CASSIRDVEPYF
NA TRBV7-8 CASRPEQFGEQYF
TRBD2 TRBV5-6 CASSTLGGSSGANVLTF
NA TRBV20-1 CSARAGGAAYEQYF
NA TRBV5-6 CASSFTGLNTEAFF